This entry features one T cell receptor (beta chain) sequence. The sample comes from a study of blood T cell repertoires in COVID-19. In the study overall: The study drew acute and convalescent COVID-19 samples from the United States, Italy and Spain. T cells, B-cell-depleted T cells, or PBMCs supplied cDNA or gDNA.

TCRdb's table, derived via immunoSEQ multiplex PCR, lists solely in-frame clones and lacks some. The sample shows roughly 150,000 clones, approximately 90% of them seen only once. From germline, CDR1 is MNHEY and CDR2 SVGAGI. The CDR3 totals 14 residues. V was pared by 6 bases and J by 0 bases, with 11 bases between. The chain links TRBV6-5 to TRBJ1-1; TRBD1 might be the D (6 bases). The TCR originated in a man aged 50 or older who had recovered from COVID-19. The material sequenced was peripheral blood. CDR3 bases: TGTGCCAGCAGATCCGACAGGCTGAACACTGAAGCTTTCTTT. Translation gives CASRSDRLNTEAFF.